This T cell receptor (beta chain) derives from a study of cytomegalovirus exposure and HLA in healthy donors. This CDR3 has 13 residues. Deletions cut 2 bases from V and 5 bases from J, with 10 bases between. Germline V gives CDR1 GTSNPN, CDR2 SVGIG (reference sequence). It was with 60 Vbeta and 13 Jbeta primers that the PCR ran. Assay used: immunoSEQ multiplex PCR; TCRdb lists only in-frame clones, some missing. The repertoire holds some 120,000 clones, with around four fifths as singletons. This clone appeared a few times. The receptor was isolated from a man in his late teens or twenties in good health and CMV-seropositive. The chain has TRBV30 and TRBJ2-1; D possibly corresponds to TRBD1 (5 bases). Sequencing was performed on PBMCs. The CDR3 DNA follows: TGTGCCTGGAGTTTACAGGCAAACAATGAGCAGTTCTTC. Its translation is CAWSLQANNEQFF.